These T cell receptor beta chains were read from a single sample in a study of control samples from healthy donors and cancer patients. The data were produced by immunoSEQ multiplex PCR, yet TCRdb's version contains in-frame clones alone and is incomplete. The data contain 90,000 to 150,000 clones, about 91% of them seen just once; the ten biggest clones take up roughly 3.4%. Sequencing used blood. All receptors come from a man aged 35-49 years in good health. Both conserved end residues are part of each CDR3. A D gene is named only where the DNA matches it firmly. Part of the rows lack a size; the others show once, few, many or a class for expanded clones.

j_gene,d_gene,abundance,v_gene,CDR3nt,CDR3aa
TRBJ2-3,TRBD1,.,TRBV29-1,TGCAGCGTTGGATACAGGGGTGCAGATACGCAGTATTTT,CSVGYRGADTQYF
TRBJ2-2,TRBD1,.,TRBV6-5,TGTGCCAGCAGACCGGACAGGGGGGGGACCGGGGAGCTGTTTTTT,CASRPDRGGTGELFF
TRBJ2-3,.,.,TRBV7-9,TGTGCCAGCAGCTTAGATGGTATGGGGGGCACAGATACGCAGTATTTT,CASSLDGMGGTDTQYF
TRBJ1-1,.,.,TRBV2,TGTGCCAGCAGTGCGGGGGCGCGGACTGAAGCTTTCTTT,CASSAGARTEAFF
TRBJ1-2,TRBD1,.,TRBV24-1,TGTGCCACCAGTGAGGGGGACAGGGGGCCTGGCTACACCTTC,CATSEGDRGPGYTF
TRBJ2-7,.,few,TRBV19,TGTGCCAGTAGTATTACCGGCTTGGCAGCCGAGCAGTACTTC,CASSITGLAAEQYF
TRBJ1-1,TRBD1,.,TRBV28,TGTGCCAGCAGTTTTAGGGGGCTCATAACTGAAGCTTTCTTT,CASSFRGLITEAFF
TRBJ1-5,.,.,TRBV7-2,TGTGCCAGCAGCGAGGACAACAGGTCAAATCAGCCCCAGCATTTT,CASSEDNRSNQPQHF
TRBJ2-6,.,.,TRBV19,TGTGCCAGTAGTATAGTCGGCTCTTCTCTGGGGGCCAACGTCCTGACTTTC,CASSIVGSSLGANVLTF
TRBJ2-2,.,few,TRBV7-9,TGTGCCAGCAGCTTACCTCGAACGAGGGGGGTAAGGAACACCGGGGAGCTGTTTTTT,CASSLPRTRGVRNTGELFF
TRBJ1-2,.,.,TRBV5-4,TGTGCCAGCAGCTTTGGGCGGGATGGCTACACCTTC,CASSFGRDGYTF
TRBJ2-5,.,.,TRBV30,TGTGCCTGGAGTTTGCGGGCCTTCCAAGAGACCCAGTACTTC,CAWSLRAFQETQYF
TRBJ1-2,TRBD1,.,TRBV15,TGTGCCACCAGCAGAGAAGGGACAGGGGGCTTGGGCTACACCTTC,CATSREGTGGLGYTF
TRBJ2-3,.,.,TRBV7-7,TGTGCCAGCAGCCTCAGGGCAGGGAGCACAGATACGCAGTATTTT,CASSLRAGSTDTQYF
TRBJ1-2,TRBD1,.,TRBV4-1,TGCGCCAGCAGTCCAAGTGAGGGACAGACCTATGGCTACACCTTC,CASSPSEGQTYGYTF
TRBJ1-2,.,.,TRBV9,TGTGCCAGCAGCGTAGCTGGCAGGCCGTCCGGCTACACCTTC,CASSVAGRPSGYTF
TRBJ1-1,TRBD1,.,TRBV10-3,TGTGCCAACGACAGGGGTTTGAACACTGAAGCTTTCTTT,CANDRGLNTEAFF
TRBJ2-7,.,once,TRBV24-1,TGTGCCACCAGTGATTTGGGGAAACCCTACGAGCAGTACTTC,CATSDLGKPYEQYF
TRBJ2-1,.,.,TRBV5-4,TGTGCCAGCAGCTTGGTTGCCAGCTCGGAGCAGTTCTTC,CASSLVASSEQFF
TRBJ1-2,.,.,TRBV19,TGTGCCAGTAGTATAGCTCATGGAGGGGTTGGCTACACCTTC,CASSIAHGGVGYTF
TRBJ1-2,.,.,TRBV24-1,TGTGCCACCAGTGATTTGGGGGGGCTTGACGGCTACACCTTC,CATSDLGGLDGYTF
TRBJ1-6,TRBD1,.,TRBV5-8,TGTGCCAGCAGCCCCGGACAGGGTTATAATTCACCCCTCCACTTT,CASSPGQGYNSPLHF
TRBJ2-7,.,.,TRBV7-8,TGTGCCAGCAGCTCGCAGGCGGACGGTCGGTACGAGCAGTACTTC,CASSSQADGRYEQYF
TRBJ2-5,TRBD2,medium-sized,TRBV4-3,TGCGCCAGCAGCCAACAAACTAGCGGAAGGCCGCAAGAGACCCAGTACTTC,CASSQQTSGRPQETQYF
TRBJ2-3,.,.,TRBV7-3,TGTGCCAGCAGCCCTGGGGCTAGCACTAGCACAGATACGCAGTATTTT,CASSPGASTSTDTQYF
TRBJ1-5,.,.,TRBV12-3/TRBV12-4,TGTGCCAGCGGGGCCAGCAATCAGCCCCAGCATTTT,CASGASNQPQHF
TRBJ2-6,.,.,TRBV19,TGTGCCAGTACGAGATGGGTATCGAGCTCTGGGGCCAACGTCCTGACTTTC,CASTRWVSSSGANVLTF
TRBJ1-1,.,.,TRBV3-1/TRBV3-2,TGTGCCAGCAGCCCACGGGGTTCCTCGAACACTGAAGCTTTCTTT,CASSPRGSSNTEAFF
TRBJ1-1,.,.,TRBV3-1/TRBV3-2,TGTGCCAGCAGCCCAACCCCCGGGACCCGTGGAAAAGCTTTCTTT,CASSPTPGTRGKAFF
TRBJ1-2,.,.,TRBV24-1,TGTGCCACCAGTGATTTGAGAGGGGTAGCTAACTATGGCTACACCTTC,CATSDLRGVANYGYTF
TRBJ2-1,.,.,TRBV4-3,TGCGCCAGCAGCCAACCCCGCTGGAGTTCGAGGCGCAATGAGCAGTTCTTC,CASSQPRWSSRRNEQFF
TRBJ2-1,TRBD2,.,TRBV5-1,TGCGCCAGCAGCATCACTAGCGGGGGGGCAAGTGAGCAGTTCTTC,CASSITSGGASEQFF